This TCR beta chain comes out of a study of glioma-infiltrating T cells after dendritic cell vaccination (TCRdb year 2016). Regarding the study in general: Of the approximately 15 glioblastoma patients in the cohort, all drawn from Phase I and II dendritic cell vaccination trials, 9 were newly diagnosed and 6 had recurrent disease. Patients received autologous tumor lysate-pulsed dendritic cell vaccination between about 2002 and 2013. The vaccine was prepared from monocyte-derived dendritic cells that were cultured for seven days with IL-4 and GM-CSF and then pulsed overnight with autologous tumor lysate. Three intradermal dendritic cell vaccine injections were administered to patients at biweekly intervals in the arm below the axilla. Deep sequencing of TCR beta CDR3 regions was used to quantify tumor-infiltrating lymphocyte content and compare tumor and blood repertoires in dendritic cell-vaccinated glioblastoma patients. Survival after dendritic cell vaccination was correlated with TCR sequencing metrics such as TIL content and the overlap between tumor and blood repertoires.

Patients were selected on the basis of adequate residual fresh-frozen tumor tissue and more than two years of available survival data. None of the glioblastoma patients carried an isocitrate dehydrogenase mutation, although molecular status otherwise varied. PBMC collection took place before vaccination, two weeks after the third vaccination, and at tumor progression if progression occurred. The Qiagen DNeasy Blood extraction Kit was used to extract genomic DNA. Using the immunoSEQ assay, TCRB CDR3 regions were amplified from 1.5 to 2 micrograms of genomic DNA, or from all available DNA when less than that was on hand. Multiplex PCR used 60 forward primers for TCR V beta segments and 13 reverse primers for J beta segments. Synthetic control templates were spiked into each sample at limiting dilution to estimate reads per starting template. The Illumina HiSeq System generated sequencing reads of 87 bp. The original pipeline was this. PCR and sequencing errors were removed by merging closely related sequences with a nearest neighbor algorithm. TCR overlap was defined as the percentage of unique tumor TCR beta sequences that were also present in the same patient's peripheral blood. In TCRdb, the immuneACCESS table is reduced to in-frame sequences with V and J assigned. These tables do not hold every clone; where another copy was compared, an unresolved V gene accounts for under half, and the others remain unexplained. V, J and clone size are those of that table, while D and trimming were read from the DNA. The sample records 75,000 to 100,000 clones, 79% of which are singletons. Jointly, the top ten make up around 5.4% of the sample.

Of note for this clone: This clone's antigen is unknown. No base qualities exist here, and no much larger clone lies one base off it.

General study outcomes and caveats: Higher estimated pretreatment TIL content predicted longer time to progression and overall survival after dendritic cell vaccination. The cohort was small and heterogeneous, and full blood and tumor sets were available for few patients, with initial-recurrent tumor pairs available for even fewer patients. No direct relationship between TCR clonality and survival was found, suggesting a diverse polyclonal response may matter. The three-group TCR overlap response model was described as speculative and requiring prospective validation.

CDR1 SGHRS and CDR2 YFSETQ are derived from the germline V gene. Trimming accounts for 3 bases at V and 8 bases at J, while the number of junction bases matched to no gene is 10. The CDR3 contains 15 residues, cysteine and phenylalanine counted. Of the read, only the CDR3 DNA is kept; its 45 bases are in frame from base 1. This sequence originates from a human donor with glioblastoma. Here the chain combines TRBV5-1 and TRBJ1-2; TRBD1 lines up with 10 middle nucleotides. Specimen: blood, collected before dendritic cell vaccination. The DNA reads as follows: TGCGCCAGCAGCTACAGACCCGGGACAGGGGAAGGCTACACCTTC. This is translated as CASSYRPGTGEGYTF.